A selection of T cell receptor beta chains follows, all from one sample in a study of blood T cell repertoires in COVID-19. Sequencing was performed with immunoSEQ multiplex PCR; in TCRdb, only in-frame clones are kept and a portion is missing. The sample lists some 180,000 clones, more than 75% occurring once. The sequencing input was PBMCs or T cells enriched from blood (not recorded which). The receptor set was obtained from a man aged 55 to 69 who had been exposed to COVID-19. The CDR3 runs from the conserved cysteine through the conserved F or W. D genes are given only for firm matches. A row's size may be missing; if present it is once, few, many or a size class.

abundance,j_gene,d_gene,v_gene,CDR3aa,CDR3nt
.,TRBJ1-1,TRBD1,TRBV29-1,CSVEGEQGANEAFF,TGCAGCGTTGAAGGAGAACAGGGGGCAAATGAAGCTTTCTTT
.,TRBJ2-2,TRBD2,TRBV7-3,CASSPDRGLAGTNTGELFF,TGTGCCAGCAGCCCCGACCGGGGACTAGCGGGTACGAACACCGGGGAGCTGTTTTTT
.,TRBJ2-3,TRBD2,TRBV20-1,CSASNLQGSGRSTDTQYF,TGCAGTGCGAGTAACCTCCAGGGTAGCGGGAGAAGCACAGATACGCAGTATTTT
.,TRBJ1-5,.,TRBV13,CASSLGQGGQPQHF,TGTGCCAGCAGCTTAGGACAGGGCGGGCAGCCCCAGCATTTT
.,TRBJ2-7,.,TRBV6-5,CASSYPPTYEQYF,TGTGCCAGCAGTTATCCCCCAACCTACGAGCAGTACTTC
few,TRBJ2-7,.,TRBV29-1,CSVVRGPDYEQYF,TGCAGCGTGGTCAGGGGCCCCGACTACGAGCAGTACTTC
.,TRBJ1-2,.,TRBV10-3,CAISESNRTYGYTF,TGTGCCATCAGTGAGTCGAACAGGACCTATGGCTACACCTTC
once,TRBJ2-2,TRBD1,TRBV9,CASSPRPRDRYTGELFF,TGTGCCAGCAGCCCGAGGCCACGGGACAGGTACACCGGGGAGCTGTTTTTT
.,TRBJ2-1,TRBD1,TRBV7-2,CASSNRQGPVQFF,TGTGCCAGCAGTAATCGACAGGGCCCAGTTCAGTTCTTC
.,TRBJ2-7,TRBD1,TRBV6-5,CASCAWDRASYEQYF,TGTGCCAGCTGCGCCTGGGACAGGGCATCATACGAGCAGTACTTC
.,TRBJ1-1,.,TRBV7-2,CASSLNGQWNTEAFF,TGTGCCAGCAGCTTAAATGGGCAGTGGAACACTGAAGCTTTCTTT
.,TRBJ1-1,.,TRBV24-1,CATSQGPMNTEAFF,TGTGCCACCTCGCAGGGGCCAATGAACACTGAAGCTTTCTTT
.,TRBJ2-1,.,TRBV19,CASSIQITRKYNEQFF,TGTGCCAGTAGTATCCAGATTACTAGGAAGTACAATGAGCAGTTCTTC
.,TRBJ1-4,.,TRBV19,CASTLKRGLSSAANEKLFF,TGTGCCAGTACACTGAAGCGGGGTCTTAGCTCGGCGGCTAATGAAAAACTGTTTTTT
.,TRBJ2-7,TRBD1,TRBV27,CASSSLGTGGILYEQYF,TGTGCCAGCAGTTCGCTCGGGACAGGGGGAATTCTCTACGAGCAGTACTTC
.,TRBJ2-1,TRBD2,TRBV30,CAWSRRTSGILREQFF,TGTGCCTGGAGTAGACGGACTAGCGGGATTCTACGTGAGCAGTTCTTC
.,TRBJ2-1,.,TRBV18,CASSPPWTVSYNEQFF,TGTGCCAGCTCACCACCGTGGACAGTCTCCTACAATGAGCAGTTCTTC
.,TRBJ1-2,TRBD1,TRBV19,CGSGGRGDGYTF,TGTGGGTCAGGGGGCCGAGGTGATGGCTACACCTTC
.,TRBJ2-3,.,TRBV29-1,CSGTVVRGADTQYF,TGCAGCGGAACAGTGGTTCGGGGAGCAGATACGCAGTATTTT
.,TRBJ1-2,TRBD1,TRBV5-6,CASSPGTAPYGYTF,TGTGCCAGCAGCCCGGGGACAGCACCCTATGGCTACACCTTC
few,TRBJ2-1,.,TRBV27,CASSPDRRMYNEQFF,TGTGCCAGCAGTCCCGACCGGCGGATGTACAATGAGCAGTTCTTC
.,TRBJ1-5,.,TRBV6-5,CASSSGQSNQPQHF,TGTGCCAGCAGTTCCGGACAAAGCAATCAGCCCCAGCATTTT
.,TRBJ2-6,TRBD1,TRBV18,CASSPPGQGANVLTF,TGTGCCAGCTCACCACCGGGACAGGGGGCCAACGTCCTGACTTTC
few,TRBJ1-6,.,TRBV5-1,CASSLTRLDYNSPLHF,TGCGCCAGCAGCTTGACGAGACTGGATTATAATTCACCCCTCCACTTT
.,TRBJ1-1,TRBD1,TRBV6-5,CASSYYDRGLEAFF,TGTGCCAGCAGTTACTACGACAGGGGGCTTGAGGCTTTCTTT
.,TRBJ2-5,TRBD2,TRBV27,CASSLSGRKGETQYF,TGTGCCAGCAGTTTAAGCGGGAGAAAAGGAGAGACCCAGTACTTC
.,TRBJ1-2,TRBD1,TRBV5-4,CASRPTGGRNYGYTF,TGTGCCAGCAGACCAACAGGGGGTCGTAACTATGGCTACACCTTC
.,TRBJ2-7,TRBD2,TRBV4-3,CASSQTSGPYEQYF,TGCGCCAGCAGCCAAACTAGCGGCCCCTACGAGCAGTACTTC
.,TRBJ1-1,TRBD1,TRBV27,CASSSTGIPEAFF,TGTGCCAGCAGTTCGACAGGGATTCCTGAAGCTTTCTTT
.,TRBJ2-5,.,TRBV5-1,CASRAGNQETQYF,TGCGCCAGCAGGGCGGGAAATCAAGAGACCCAGTACTTC
few,TRBJ2-7,TRBD2,TRBV3-1/TRBV3-2,CASSQTGTSGSYEQYF,TGTGCCAGCAGCCAGACCGGGACTAGCGGGAGTTACGAGCAGTACTTC
.,TRBJ2-2,TRBD2,TRBV19,CASGGLAGDTGELFF,TGTGCCAGCGGAGGTTTGGCGGGAGACACCGGGGAGCTGTTTTTT
.,TRBJ1-3,.,TRBV5-1,CASSLVSGTPGNTIYF,TGCGCCAGCAGCTTGGTATCCGGGACACCGGGAAACACCATATATTTT
.,TRBJ1-2,.,TRBV29-1,CSARQSNYGYTF,TGCAGCGCCCGACAGAGTAACTATGGCTACACCTTC
.,TRBJ1-6,.,TRBV6-2/TRBV6-3,CASSYEARVDSPLHF,TGTGCCAGCAGTTACGAGGCCAGGGTCGATTCACCCCTCCACTTT
.,TRBJ2-7,.,TRBV10-1,CASSQGAGSYEQYF,TGCGCCAGCAGCCAAGGAGCGGGCTCCTACGAGCAGTACTTC
once,TRBJ2-7,TRBD1,TRBV27,CASSLDRGVEQYF,TGTGCCAGCAGTTTGGACAGGGGGGTCGAGCAGTACTTC
.,TRBJ2-1,.,TRBV6-4,CASSRESSYNEQFF,TGTGCCAGCAGTCGAGAGAGCTCCTACAATGAGCAGTTCTTC
.,TRBJ1-5,TRBD1,TRBV28,CASSAGGQGRNQPQHF,TGTGCCAGCAGTGCGGGCGGACAGGGTCGGAATCAGCCCCAGCATTTT
.,TRBJ1-5,TRBD1,TRBV29-1,CSVKQGNQPQHF,TGCAGCGTGAAACAGGGGAATCAGCCCCAGCATTTT
.,TRBJ2-5,.,TRBV11-3,CASSLAGAVKETQYF,TGTGCCAGCAGCTTAGCGGGAGCGGTAAAAGAGACCCAGTACTTC
.,TRBJ2-3,.,TRBV19,CASSSRRGRWTDTQYF,TGTGCCAGTAGTTCTCGGCGGGGGCGATGGACAGATACGCAGTATTTT
.,TRBJ2-5,TRBD2,TRBV24-1,CATSQLAGGPGTQYF,TGTGCCACCAGCCAACTAGCGGGAGGGCCGGGGACCCAGTACTTC
.,TRBJ1-5,.,TRBV6-6,CASRRLAGEGQPQHF,TGTGCCAGCAGGCGCCTGGCAGGGGAAGGTCAGCCCCAGCATTTT
.,TRBJ1-1,.,TRBV30,CAWSVRSNSGGEAFF,TGTGCCTGGAGTGTACGGTCTAACTCTGGTGGTGAAGCTTTCTTT
.,TRBJ2-7,TRBD1,TRBV30,CAWSGGQVGSYEQYF,TGTGCCTGGAGTGGGGGACAGGTTGGCTCCTACGAGCAGTACTTC